Listed here are 30 T cell receptor beta chains from one sample, sequenced in a study of PD-1 blockade in classical Hodgkin lymphoma. The protocol was immunoSEQ multiplex PCR, while the TCRdb copy is restricted to in-frame clones and leaves out a portion. The sample contains tens of thousands of clones, about 88% of which appear only once. All patients relapsed after autologous stem cell transplantation, and brentuximab vedotin exposure varied. This material consisted of peripheral blood mononuclear cells (PBMCs), taken at baseline. The receptors were gathered from a human donor with classical Hodgkin lymphoma.

The DNA of the CDR3 is TGTGCCAGTAGCATCCCCGGTTGGGCTAAGACAGATACGCAGTATTTT. Amino acid sequence: CASSIPGWAKTDTQYF. V is TRBV19 and J is TRBJ2-3; D unresolved. This CDR3 is 16 amino acids long. V lost 6 bases and J 3 bases, leaving 19 bases between the germline ends. CDR1 is LNHDA, CDR2 SQIVND, per germline (reference sequence).

V usage is TRBV10-1 and J usage is TRBJ2-1; 8 nucleotides agree with TRBD2. The CDR3 runs 14 residues. V trimming: 3 bases; J trimming: 12 bases; junction bases outside the gene matches: 10. Germline CDR1 and CDR2: WNHNN and SYGVQD (reference sequence). CDR3 DNA: TGCGCCAGCAGTGAAACTAGCGGTGAAAAGCGGCAGTTCTTC. Translating it yields CASSETSGEKRQFF.

The V gene is TRBV5-1, the J gene TRBJ2-1; D is undetermined. Germline CDR1 reads SGHRS; CDR2 reads YFSETQ. This CDR3 has 13 residues. The V gene lost 4 bases and the J gene lost 4 bases, with 9 bases spanning the gap. The CDR3 loop is CASSPDKYNEQFF. DNA of the CDR3: TGCGCCAGCAGCCCGGATAAATACAATGAGCAGTTCTTC.

This clone was seen once. The chain recombines TRBV5-1 with TRBJ2-2; 7 bases align to TRBD2. V trimming: 4 bases; J trimming: 3 bases; junction bases outside the gene matches: 9. The V gene's germline CDR1 is SGHRS and CDR2 YFSETQ. The length of the CDR3 is 16 residues. This chain's CDR3 is CASSHLTSVDTGELFF. CDR3 nucleotides: TGCGCCAGCAGCCACCTAACTAGCGTCGACACCGGGGAGCTGTTTTTT.

DNA of the CDR3: TGTGCCAGCAGCTCTGGGACAGGGGGTTCCCAGTACTTC. It specifies CASSSGTGGSQYF. This sequence joins TRBV11-1 and TRBJ2-5, with 11 positions matching TRBD1. Trimming cost V 4 bases and J 9 bases; bases outside gene matches: 4. This CDR3 contains 13 residues. CDR1 and CDR2 (germline): SGHAT, FQDESV (reference sequence).

This chain connects TRBV7-7 to TRBJ2-3; no firm D call. V was trimmed by 1 base and J by 4 bases, leaving 6 bases between them. Per germline, CDR1 SSHAT and CDR2 FNYEAQ (reference sequence). The CDR3 covers 13 residues. CDR3 in amino acids: CASSLVPSDTQYF. Here the CDR3 DNA reads TGTGCCAGCAGCTTAGTTCCGTCAGATACGCAGTATTTT.

The V and J genes are TRBV9 and TRBJ2-1, with 7 nucleotides matching TRBD2. Germline-derived CDR1 and CDR2 are SGDLS and YYNGEE. The CDR3 contains 15 residues. Trimming cost V 4 bases and J 2 bases; bases outside gene matches: 6. The CDR3, as DNA: TGTGCCAGCAGCCAACTAGCGAGCACCTACAATGAGCAGTTCTTC. It encodes CASSQLASTYNEQFF.

This chain uses TRBV6-5 with TRBJ1-6; weak D call: TRBD1 (5 bases). This CDR3 region has 16 residues. Germline CDR1 is MNHEY and CDR2 is SVGAGI. V lost 4 bases to trimming and J lost 0 bases, with 10 bases between them. CDR3 protein: CASSLYRSSYNSPLHF. DNA of the CDR3: TGTGCCAGCAGTTTATACAGGAGCTCCTATAATTCACCCCTCCACTTT.

The chain couples TRBV14 to TRBJ2-7; 9 bases agree with TRBD2. Germline assignment: CDR1 SGHDN and CDR2 FVKESK. The CDR3 covers 15 residues. J was trimmed by 5 bases and V by 4 bases; bases with no gene match: 9. The CDR3 DNA is TGTGCCAGCAGCCTCCGGAGCGGGAGGCCCAACGAGCAGTACTTC. This sequence encodes CASSLRSGRPNEQYF.

The rearrangement uses TRBV23-1 and TRBJ2-5; D is perhaps TRBD1 (5 bases). TRBV23-1 qualifies as an ORF whose function is uncertain. Trimming cost V 3 bases and J 0 bases, with 11 bases left between them. The length of the CDR3 is 15 residues. The chain's CDR3 is CASSHQGYHQETQYF. The DNA for the CDR3 is TGCGCCAGCAGTCACCAGGGATATCACCAAGAGACCCAGTACTTC.

The chain uses TRBV9 and TRBJ2-5, with unresolved D. Trimming took off 0 bases at V and 2 bases at J, with 11 bases between the two ends. CDR1 and CDR2 (germline): SGDLS, YYNGEE. The length of the CDR3 is 15 residues. The CDR3 reads CASSVEDGQQETQYF. In DNA form, the CDR3 reads TGTGCCAGCAGCGTAGAGGATGGGCAGCAAGAGACCCAGTACTTC.

The V and J genes are TRBV18 and TRBJ2-7; 11 nucleotides agree with TRBD2. The CDR3 has 17 amino acids. Germline-derived CDR1 and CDR2 are KGHSH and LQKENI. After removal of 3 bases from V and 0 bases from J, the junction contained 7 bases not matched to a gene. CDR3 in amino acids: CASSPPGGTSGSYEQYF. The CDR3 DNA reads as TGTGCCAGCTCACCCCCCGGAGGGACTAGCGGCTCCTACGAGCAGTACTTC.

The V call is TRBV15, the J call TRBJ1-1; possibly TRBD1 for D (5 bases). The CDR3 extends over 14 amino acids. Trimming removed 3 bases from V and 6 bases from J, with 14 bases in between. Germline CDR1 reads LNHNV; CDR2 reads YYDKDF (reference sequence). The CDR3 bases are TGTGCCACCAGCAGTGTGGGGCGCATAGCTGAAGCTTTCTTT. It codes for CATSSVGRIAEAFF.

This clone was picked up one time. This sequence joins TRBV19 and TRBJ2-1, with a possible D match to TRBD2 (7 bases). The CDR3 spans 14 residues. Germline V lookup: CDR1 LNHDA, CDR2 SQIVND (reference sequence). V lost 6 bases and J 5 bases, leaving 14 bases between the germline ends. CDR3 protein: CASRYLGGHNEQFF. The CDR3 bases are TGTGCCAGTAGATACCTGGGGGGGCACAATGAGCAGTTCTTC.

The chain couples TRBV6-1 to TRBJ2-3; TRBD2 agrees at 10 bases. Germline loops: CDR1 MNHNS, CDR2 SASEGT. The CDR3 has 18 amino acids. V lost 2 bases, J lost 2 bases, and 10 bases stayed unmatched. This CDR3 is CASSENVAGGLFTDTQYF. The CDR3 DNA sequence: TGTGCCAGCAGTGAAAATGTAGCGGGAGGCCTCTTCACAGATACGCAGTATTTT.

This clone was detected once. The chain employs TRBV19 and TRBJ2-5; unclear D gene. From germline, CDR1 is LNHDA and CDR2 SQIVND (reference sequence). The CDR3 totals 11 residues. Trimming removed 5 bases from V and 7 bases from J, with 8 bases in between. The CDR3 coding sequence is TGTGCCAGTAGTGAACAATCGACCCAGTACTTC. Translated: CASSEQSTQYF.

The chain employs TRBV28 and TRBJ2-7; 11 bases match TRBD2. The V gene end was trimmed by 4 bases and the J gene end by 2 bases; junction bases not matched to a gene: 7. The germline gives CDR1 MDHEN, CDR2 SYDVKM. CDR3 size: 16 residues. The CDR3 DNA reads as TGTGCCAGCAGTTCAATACTAGCGGGAGAAGCCTACGAGCAGTACTTC. The encoded protein is CASSSILAGEAYEQYF.

V and J are TRBV13 and TRBJ2-1; D is uncertain. Between the trimmed V and J ends, which lost 7 bases and 0 bases, there was a span of 13 bases. CDR3 size: 15 residues. Germline CDR1 is PRHDT and CDR2 is FYEKMQ (reference sequence). CDR3 nucleotide sequence: TGTGCCAGCACCCCACCTCTAAGCTCCTACAATGAGCAGTTCTTC. It translates to CASTPPLSSYNEQFF.

This chain uses TRBV28 with TRBJ2-5; D call uncertain. The CDR3 spans 16 residues. Germline assignment: CDR1 MDHEN and CDR2 SYDVKM. V was clipped by 7 bases and J by 0 bases, with 18 bases between them. The CDR3 here is CASTPFEMGYQETQYF. The CDR3 DNA is TGTGCCAGCACCCCCTTTGAAATGGGGTACCAAGAGACCCAGTACTTC.

This chain uses TRBV28 with TRBJ2-7; 9 nucleotides line up with TRBD1. The CDR3 length is 15 residues. With V trimmed by 7 bases and J by 3 bases, 10 bases remained unmatched. CDR1 and CDR2 from the germline V gene are MDHEN and SYDVKM. In DNA, the CDR3 is TGTGCCAGCAATCTCCTACAGGGGGCGGTCTACGAGCAGTACTTC. This encodes CASNLLQGAVYEQYF.

This rearrangement joins TRBV5-4 to TRBJ2-5; D is unresolved. The CDR3 totals 11 residues. V dropped 2 bases and J dropped 5 bases, with 4 bases sitting between them. Germline V lookup: CDR1 SGHNT, CDR2 YYREEE (reference sequence). CDR3: CASSFMETQYF. The DNA of the CDR3 is TGTGCCAGCAGCTTCATGGAGACCCAGTACTTC.

The chain carries TRBV28 and TRBJ1-5, with 8 positions matching TRBD1. Unmatched junction bases numbered 12, after V lost 10 bases and J lost 7 bases. Germline V CDR1 and CDR2: MDHEN, SYDVKM. The CDR3 has 14 residues. The CDR3 sequence: CAIRLDRAGQPQHF. In DNA, the CDR3 is TGTGCCATCCGCTTGGACAGGGCAGGGCAGCCCCAGCATTTT.

This clone was seen only once. This chain connects TRBV4-1 to TRBJ2-7, with D possibly being TRBD2 (5 bases). The V gene's germline CDR1 is MGHRA and CDR2 YSYEKL. This CDR3 is built from 16 residues. Trimming shortened V by 4 bases and J by 2 bases, and 18 bases separated the two germline ends. This CDR3 reads CASSRGQDGETYEQYF. In nucleotides, the CDR3 is TGCGCCAGCAGCCGGGGTCAAGACGGGGAGACCTACGAGCAGTACTTC.

The V gene is TRBV4-1, the J gene TRBJ2-2; 9 nucleotides line up with TRBD2. V lost 0 bases, J lost 0 bases, and 5 bases stayed unmatched. The germline CDR1 and CDR2 sequences are MGHRA and YSYEKL. CDR3 length: 18 amino acids. The CDR3 DNA reads TGCGCCAGCAGCCAAGATCGGGCGGGAGGGTCGAACACCGGGGAGCTGTTTTTT. It yields the protein CASSQDRAGGSNTGELFF.

This chain connects TRBV27 to TRBJ2-7; D is unresolved. Germline values: CDR1 MNHEY, CDR2 SMNVEV (reference sequence). CDR3 size: 12 residues. V was pared by 5 bases and J by 2 bases, with 7 bases between. CDR3 coding DNA: TGTGCCAGCAGTCCCGGGCCCTACGAGCAGTACTTC. Its protein product is CASSPGPYEQYF.

V usage is TRBV18 and J usage is TRBJ1-5; no reliable D call. The CDR3 has 13 amino acids. Germline loops: CDR1 KGHSH, CDR2 LQKENI. The germline V and J ends were trimmed by 2 bases and 5 bases, with 7 bases remaining between them. DNA for the CDR3: TGTGCCAGCTCACCAGCCCGGTATCAGCCCCAGCATTTT. Translated, it gives CASSPARYQPQHF. Supplemented by reference TRBV18 and TRBJ1-5, the full variable domain reads NAGVMQNPRHLVRRRGQEARLRCSPMKGHSHVYWYRQLPEEGLKFMVYLQKENIIDESGMPKERFSAEFPKEGPSILRIQQVVRGDSAAYFCASSPARYQPQHFGDGTRLSIL.

This clone was seen just once. The rearrangement uses TRBV28 and TRBJ2-7; D ambiguous. Germline V gives CDR1 MDHEN, CDR2 SYDVKM. The CDR3 runs 13 residues. Deletions cut 5 bases from V and 3 bases from J, with 11 bases between. Written as DNA, the CDR3 is TGTGCCAGCAGTCAGGACCTCAACTACGAGCAGTACTTC. Protein sequence: CASSQDLNYEQYF.

The V and J genes are TRBV4-2 and TRBJ2-1, with 8 bases fitting TRBD1. Unmatched junction bases numbered 12, after V lost 4 bases and J lost 7 bases. The CDR3 loop spans 16 amino acids. CDR1 is LGHNA and CDR2 is YNFKEQ in the germline V gene. The CDR3 DNA reads as TGTGCCAGCAGCCGTTTCTCCCAGGGGGCCTCGAATGAGCAGTTCTTC. Its protein is CASSRFSQGASNEQFF.

The chain links TRBV18 to TRBJ2-2; TRBD1 aligns across 8 bases. CDR1 is KGHSH, CDR2 LQKENI, per germline. V lost 3 bases and J lost 4; bases outside the gene matches: 4. CDR3 length equals 15 residues. CDR3 loop: CASSPGQGATGELFF. The DNA for the CDR3 is TGTGCCAGCTCACCCGGACAGGGTGCCACCGGGGAGCTGTTTTTT. The full variable domain, completed using reference TRBV18 and TRBJ2-2, is NAGVMQNPRHLVRRRGQEARLRCSPMKGHSHVYWYRQLPEEGLKFMVYLQKENIIDESGMPKERFSAEFPKEGPSILRIQQVVRGDSAAYFCASSPGQGATGELFFGEGSRLTVL.

The table lists this clone with a count of one. The J gene is TRBJ2-2, the V gene TRBV19; TRBD2 matches 9 bases. The germline V gene has CDR1 LNHDA and CDR2 SQIVND (reference sequence). This CDR3 spans 18 amino acids. With 5 bases clipped from V and 4 bases from J, the junction kept 14 bases outside the gene matches. Here the CDR3 DNA reads TGTGCCAGTAGTTCCCCATCTTCGGGACTAGCCACCACCGGGGAGCTGTTTTTT. Its protein product is CASSSPSSGLATTGELFF. Looking up the rest from reference TRBV19 and TRBJ2-2 gives the full variable domain: DGGITQSPKYLFRKEGQNVTLSCEQNLNHDAMYWYRQDPGQGLRLIYYSQIVNDFQKGDIAEGYSVSREKKESFPLTVTSAQKNPTAFYLCASSSPSSGLATTGELFFGEGSRLTVL.